The source of this T cell receptor beta chain is a study of glioma-infiltrating T cells. Points from the study as a whole: Very few CDR3 sequences were shared between tissue and blood. Above-expected tissue-blood divergence occurred in all gliomas, most in low-grade ones.

The iRepertoire nested amplicon-rescue multiplex PCR amplified TCR alpha and beta CDR3s from RNA. For one-step reverse transcription and amplification, 100-400 ng of tissue mRNA or PBMC total RNA was used. Each CDR3 protein gets one entry after TCRdb re-called the multiplex PCR reads with MiXCR. The repertoire consists of about 140,000 distinct CDR3 sequences, with 35% to 50% occurring once and the leading ten covering over 15%. A note on this clonotype: Its target is not known.

V was shortened by 7 bases and J by 1 base, with 4 bases between the two germline ends. Germline CDR1 MDHEN, CDR2 SYDVKM. The CDR3 contains 12 residues. The chain has TRBV28 and TRBJ2-2; D ambiguous. Sequenced input: glioma tissue, nonneoplastic brain tissue, or PBMCs (not recorded which). The receptor comes from a human donor with low-grade glioma or glioblastoma, undergoing nonglioma brain surgery, or in good health (not recorded which). The CDR3 DNA is TGTGCCAGCACTCAGAACACCGGGGAGCTGTTTTTT. Translated: CASTQNTGELFF.